Presented here are 32 T cell receptor beta chains from one specimen sequenced in a study of T cell clones after liver transplantation. The assay was immunoSEQ multiplex PCR, and TCRdb's table has in-frame clones only and misses some. This sample has about 58,000 clones, with 70% to 80% found just once. The input for sequencing was CD4+ T cells from blood, taken at the approximately 16-month timepoint. These receptors were collected from a human patient who received a liver transplant. Some T cells may be supplied by the graft donor.

The chain combines TRBV7-2 with TRBJ2-1, with 7 positions matching TRBD2. V was pared by 9 bases and J by 6 bases, with 11 bases of the junction left unmatched. The CDR3 is 14 residues long. Per the germline V gene, CDR1 is SGHTA and CDR2 is FQGNSA. For the CDR3, the DNA is TGTGCCAGTCGGGGAGACGGGACTACCAATGAGCAGTTCTTC. Translated, it gives CASRGDGTTNEQFF.

V gene TRBV11-2 combines with J gene TRBJ2-7, with TRBD1 identical over 10 bases. In germline, CDR1 is SGHAT, CDR2 FQNNGV. After removal of 5 bases from V and 7 bases from J, the junction contained 5 bases not matched to a gene. This CDR3 comprises 13 residues. CDR3 region: CASSADRGREQYV. CDR3 DNA sequence: TGTGCCAGCAGCGCAGACAGGGGGCGGGAGCAGTACGTC.

This chain links TRBV11-3 with TRBJ2-5; 9 bases agree with TRBD1. CDR1 is SGHNT, CDR2 YENEEA, per germline. This CDR3 contains 15 residues. V trimming: 5 bases; J trimming: 7 bases; junction bases outside the gene matches: 11. CDR3 coding DNA: TGTGCCAGCAGCCCGAAGGACAGGGGATTACGGACCCAGTACTTC. It codes for CASSPKDRGLRTQYF.

There are a few counts of this clone. J is TRBJ2-5 and V is TRBV11-2; 9 nucleotides agree with TRBD2. This CDR3 contains 16 residues. After removal of 4 bases from V and 1 base from J, the junction contained 7 bases not matched to a gene. Germline V gene sequence: CDR1 SGHAT, CDR2 FQNNGV. The CDR3 DNA reads TGTGCCAGCAGCTCAGCTGGCGGGGGGGTCCAAGAGACCCAGTACTTC. It specifies CASSSAGGGVQETQYF.

This chain connects TRBV5-4 to TRBJ2-3; TRBD2 aligns across 8 bases. CDR1 and CDR2 from the germline V gene are SGHNT and YYREEE (reference sequence). V trimming: 2 bases; J trimming: 2 bases; junction bases outside the gene matches: 7. The CDR3 has 16 residues. The CDR3 is CASSLKLAADTDTQYF. The CDR3 DNA is TGTGCCAGCAGCTTAAAACTAGCGGCAGACACAGATACGCAGTATTTT. The full variable domain, completed using reference TRBV5-4 and TRBJ2-3, is ETGVTQSPTHLIKTRGQQVTLRCSSQSGHNTVSWYQQALGQGPQFIFQYYREEENGRGNFPPRFSGLQFPNYSSELNVNALELDDSALYLCASSLKLAADTDTQYFGPGTRLTVL.

This chain uses TRBV6-5 with TRBJ2-7; 8 bases match TRBD2. The CDR3 contains 16 residues. V lost 0 bases, J lost 0 bases, and 4 bases stayed unmatched. Germline values: CDR1 MNHEY, CDR2 SVGAGI. The CDR3 DNA reads as TGTGCCAGCAGTTACTCGTTGAGCGGGGGCTCCTACGAGCAGTACTTC. Its protein product is CASSYSLSGGSYEQYF.

CDR3 in DNA: TGCGCCAGCAGCCAAGATGGTTCGGGAGCGGAGTACTTC. Residues: CASSQDGSGAEYF. The rearrangement joins TRBV4-1 to TRBJ2-7, with D possibly TRBD2 on 6 matching bases. Germline CDR1 MGHRA, CDR2 YSYEKL. The CDR3 is 13 residues long. Between the trimmed V and J ends, which lost 0 bases and 11 bases, there was a span of 14 bases.

The chain has TRBV28 and TRBJ1-1, with D perhaps matching TRBD1 (6 bases). V shed 6 bases and J shed 1 base, with 12 bases lying between them. This CDR3 region has 14 residues. Per germline, CDR1 MDHEN and CDR2 SYDVKM. The CDR3 reads CASRSGDANTEAFF. Written as DNA, the CDR3 is TGTGCCAGCAGGTCAGGGGACGCGAACACTGAAGCTTTCTTT.

This clone has a single count. This chain uses TRBV7-2 with TRBJ1-5; D is perhaps TRBD1 (6 bases). With 0 bases removed from V and 7 bases from J, the gap between germline ends came to 13 bases. Germline-derived CDR1 and CDR2 are SGHTA and FQGNSA. This CDR3 contains 15 residues. CDR3 coding DNA: TGTGCCAGCAGCTTAGCGCTGGGGGCGGGGCAGCCCCAGCATTTT. Protein product: CASSLALGAGQPQHF.

This clone was counted only a few times. The chain is built from TRBV13 and TRBJ1-1; D is uncertain. The CDR3 loop spans 13 amino acids. Germline values: CDR1 PRHDT, CDR2 FYEKMQ (reference sequence). The V gene lost 8 bases and the J gene lost 0 bases, with 10 bases spanning the gap. CDR3 coding DNA: TGTGCCAGCGTTAGCGGAATGAACACTGAAGCTTTCTTT. This translates into CASVSGMNTEAFF.

This clone ranks as medium-sized. J is TRBJ1-4 and V is TRBV19; 9 bases line up with TRBD1. The CDR3 length is 18 residues. J was trimmed by 0 bases and V by 4 bases; bases with no gene match: 9. Germline lookup yields CDR1 LNHDA and CDR2 SQIVND (reference sequence). The CDR3 loop reads CASSRPQGQGATNEKLFF. DNA for the CDR3: TGTGCCAGTAGTAGACCCCAGGGACAGGGAGCAACTAATGAAAAACTGTTTTTT.

This sequence joins TRBV28 and TRBJ2-5, with TRBD1 matching 9 bases. Germline V CDR1 and CDR2: MDHEN, SYDVKM. V trimming: 6 bases; J trimming: 5 bases; junction bases outside the gene matches: 10. The length of the CDR3 is 15 residues. CDR3 sequence: CASSSNTGGGETQYF. The CDR3 nucleotides are TGTGCCAGCAGCAGTAATACAGGGGGCGGTGAGACCCAGTACTTC.

This clone was recorded once. The chain has TRBV9 and TRBJ2-7; 14 bases align to TRBD2. CDR1 and CDR2 (germline): SGDLS, YYNGEE. V dropped 4 bases and J dropped 4; count of bases not matched to a gene: 4. The CDR3 loop spans 15 amino acids. This CDR3 is CASSIGTSGGYEQYF. The CDR3 bases are TGTGCCAGCAGCATCGGGACTAGCGGGGGTTACGAGCAGTACTTC. The variable domain in full, with the rest retrieved from reference TRBV9 and TRBJ2-7, is DSGVTQTPKHLITATGQRVTLRCSPRSGDLSVYWYQQSLDQGLQFLIQYYNGEERAKGNILERFSAQQFPDLHSELNLSSLELGDSALYFCASSIGTSGGYEQYFGPGTRLTVT.

CDR3 DNA: TGTGCCAGCAGTGAACTCGGTGGGTCTGAGGACACCTTC. This gives the protein CASSELGGSEDTF. The chain combines TRBV6-1 with TRBJ1-2, with no clear D. The germline V and J ends were trimmed by 2 bases and 12 bases, with 16 bases remaining between them. Germline V gives CDR1 MNHNS, CDR2 SASEGT. This CDR3 region has 13 residues.

V gene TRBV27 combines with J gene TRBJ2-3, with 11 bases that match TRBD2. V lost 6 bases, J lost 5 bases, and 10 bases stayed unmatched. Germline V gives CDR1 MNHEY, CDR2 SMNVEV (reference sequence). The CDR3 length is 16 residues. The CDR3, as DNA: TGTGCCAGCAGATTCTCACTAGCGGGAGATGGAGATACGCAGTATTTT. It is translated as CASRFSLAGDGDTQYF.

V gene TRBV30 combines with J gene TRBJ2-1; 7 positions match TRBD2. The ends lost 8 bases at V and 4 bases at J; junction bases unmatched: 8. Germline CDR1 is GTSNPN and CDR2 is SVGIG (reference sequence). The CDR3 runs 13 residues. CDR3 region: CALGRETYNEQFF. As DNA, the CDR3 is TGTGCCCTAGGGCGGGAGACGTACAATGAGCAGTTCTTC.

The V call is TRBV9, the J call TRBJ2-7, with D perhaps TRBD1 (5 bases). Germline CDR1 reads SGDLS; CDR2 reads YYNGEE. The CDR3 has 17 residues. V was pared by 0 bases and J by 3 bases, with 19 bases between. The CDR3 loop reads CASSVDLVAPQDYEQYV. CDR3 DNA sequence: TGTGCCAGCAGCGTAGATCTGGTCGCCCCACAGGACTACGAGCAGTACGTC.

This clone appeared a single time. The chain has TRBV18 and TRBJ1-1; D might be TRBD1 (6 bases). V was clipped by 0 bases and J by 10 bases, with 15 bases between them. In germline, CDR1 is KGHSH, CDR2 LQKENI. The CDR3 runs 14 residues. CDR3 protein: CASSPPGQTGRAFF. CDR3 bases: TGTGCCAGCTCACCACCCGGACAGACCGGTAGAGCTTTCTTT.

V gene TRBV7-9 combines with J gene TRBJ1-1; unclear D gene. This CDR3 comprises 14 residues. Germline CDR1 and CDR2: SEHNR and FQNEAQ (reference sequence). V was cut by 2 bases and J by 3 bases, with 10 bases left in between. The CDR3: CASSLIGSDTEAFF. In nucleotides, the CDR3 is TGTGCCAGCAGCTTAATAGGGTCTGACACTGAAGCTTTCTTT.

This chain connects TRBV5-1 to TRBJ1-4; 7 bases match TRBD1. The CDR3 is 17 residues long. V shed 0 bases and J 0 bases; nucleotides not matched to a gene: 5. Germline CDR1 is SGHRS and CDR2 is YFSETQ. The CDR3 reads CASSLATGVATNEKLFF. CDR3 DNA sequence: TGCGCCAGCAGCTTGGCTACAGGGGTTGCAACTAATGAAAAACTGTTTTTT.

The V call is TRBV6-1, the J call TRBJ1-5, with 11 bases matching TRBD1. J lost 4 bases, V lost 3 bases, and 2 bases had no gene match. The CDR3 runs 15 residues. Germline CDR1 MNHNS, CDR2 SASEGT. CDR3: CASSDGTGGNQPQHF. Here the CDR3 DNA reads TGTGCCAGCAGTGACGGGACAGGGGGTAATCAGCCCCAGCATTTT.

The gene calls are TRBV5-4 and TRBJ1-4; D is perhaps TRBD1 (5 bases). CDR1 and CDR2 (germline): SGHNT, YYREEE (reference sequence). V gave up 0 bases and J gave up 3 bases, with 9 bases separating them. The CDR3 runs to 15 residues. The CDR3: CASSLDQGPNEKLFF. As DNA, the CDR3 is TGTGCCAGCAGCTTGGACCAGGGACCTAATGAAAAACTGTTTTTT.

This clone was detected a few times. The chain uses TRBV5-6 and TRBJ2-5; D unclear. The ends were cut back, 4 bases at V and 5 bases at J, with 27 bases in the middle. The CDR3 is made up of 18 amino acids. Per the germline V gene, CDR1 is SGHDT and CDR2 is YYEEEE. The CDR3 loop reads CASSLSRRRALVWETQYF. The CDR3 DNA is TGTGCCAGCAGCCTCTCCCGGCGTCGGGCGCTGGTCTGGGAGACCCAGTACTTC.

This clone has more than one count but fewer than ten. The gene calls are TRBV2 and TRBJ2-1, with a tentative D call TRBD2 (6 bases). Trimming pared 7 bases from V and 4 bases from J, leaving 14 bases between. CDR1 SNHLY and CDR2 FYNNEI come from the germline V gene. CDR3 length: 14 residues. CDR3: CASTMGEVYNEQFF. Here the CDR3 DNA reads TGTGCCAGCACCATGGGGGAGGTTTACAATGAGCAGTTCTTC.

V is TRBV19 and J is TRBJ2-7; D unclear. Germline-derived CDR1 and CDR2 are LNHDA and SQIVND (reference sequence). V dropped 5 bases and J dropped 1 base, with 9 bases sitting between them. The CDR3 has 13 amino acids. The CDR3 DNA follows: TGTGCCAGTAGTCTTCCTCAGTCCTACGAGCAGTACGTC. Translation: CASSLPQSYEQYV.

This chain uses TRBV7-2 with TRBJ2-7; D might be TRBD1 (6 bases). The germline V gene encodes CDR1 SGHTA and CDR2 FQGNSA. This CDR3 comprises 13 residues. V lost 5 bases to trimming and J lost 3 bases, with 11 bases between them. DNA of the CDR3: TGTGCCAGCAGCCGCGGACAGAACTACGAGCAGTACGTC. Encoded protein: CASSRGQNYEQYV.

This clone was found a few times. The CDR3 reads CASSSNRRYNEQFF. In DNA, the CDR3 is TGTGCCAGCAGCTCAAACAGACGATACAATGAGCAGTTCTTC. The V gene is TRBV5-6, the J gene TRBJ2-1; no clear D gene. This CDR3 is 14 amino acids long. Germline CDR1 reads SGHDT; CDR2 reads YYEEEE. V dropped 3 bases and J dropped 4 bases, with 11 bases sitting between them.

The gene calls are TRBV5-1 and TRBJ2-7; 7 bases are shared with TRBD2. V dropped 3 bases and J dropped 3; count of bases not matched to a gene: 3. Germline V CDR1 and CDR2: SGHRS, YFSETQ. The CDR3 is made up of 13 amino acids. The CDR3 DNA sequence: TGCGCCAGCAGCTCCGGGACTATCTACGAGCAGTACTTC. Translating it yields CASSSGTIYEQYF. The whole variable domain, filled in from reference TRBV5-1 and TRBJ2-7, reads KAGVTQTPRYLIKTRGQQVTLSCSPISGHRSVSWYQQTPGQGLQFLFEYFSETQRNKGNFPGRFSGRQFSNSRSEMNVSTLELGDSALYLCASSSGTIYEQYFGPGTRLTVT.

This chain connects TRBV11-3 to TRBJ2-5; TRBD1 agrees at 7 bases. CDR1 is SGHNT and CDR2 is YENEEA in the germline V gene. The CDR3 totals 14 residues. J gave up 3 bases and V 5 bases, and 6 bases lay outside the gene matches. The CDR3 is CASSRDSSEETQYF. CDR3 nucleotide sequence: TGTGCCAGCAGCCGGGACAGTTCGGAAGAGACCCAGTACTTC.

This clone came up a few times. This rearrangement joins TRBV6-1 to TRBJ2-3; D tentatively fits TRBD1 or TRBD2 (5 bases each). Looked up from germline, CDR1 is MNHNS and CDR2 is SASEGT. The ends were cut back, 5 bases at V and 2 bases at J, with 11 bases in the middle. There are 14 residues in the CDR3. CDR3 bases: TGTGCCAGCAGTCCACGGGACCTCACAGATACGCAGTATTTT. As protein: CASSPRDLTDTQYF.

The genes are TRBV11-2 and TRBJ2-7, with 10 bases that match TRBD1. In germline, CDR1 is SGHAT, CDR2 FQNNGV. J lost 9 bases, V lost 8 bases, and 7 bases had no gene match. The CDR3 has 12 amino acids. The CDR3 sequence is CASRGTGERQYV. The CDR3 DNA follows: TGTGCCAGCCGGGGGACAGGGGAAAGGCAGTACGTC.

The rearrangement joins TRBV14 to TRBJ1-1; maybe TRBD1 (6 bases). With 4 bases removed from V and 2 bases from J, the gap between germline ends came to 11 bases. This CDR3 region has 14 residues. Germline assignment: CDR1 SGHDN and CDR2 FVKESK. The CDR3 DNA is TGTGCCAGCAGCCCTTGGACAGACAACACTGAAGCTTTCTTT. This translates into CASSPWTDNTEAFF.